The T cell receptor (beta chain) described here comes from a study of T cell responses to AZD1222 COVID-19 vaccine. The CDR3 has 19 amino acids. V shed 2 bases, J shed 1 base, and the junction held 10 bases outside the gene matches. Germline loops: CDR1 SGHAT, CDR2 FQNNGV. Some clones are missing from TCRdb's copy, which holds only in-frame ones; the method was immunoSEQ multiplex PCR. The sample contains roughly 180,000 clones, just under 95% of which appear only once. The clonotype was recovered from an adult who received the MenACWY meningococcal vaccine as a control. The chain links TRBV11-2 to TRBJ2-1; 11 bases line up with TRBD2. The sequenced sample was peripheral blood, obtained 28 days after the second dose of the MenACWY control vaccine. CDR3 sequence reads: CASSLLWLAGGDSYNEQFF. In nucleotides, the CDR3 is TGTGCCAGCAGCTTATTGTGGCTAGCGGGGGGCGATTCCTACAATGAGCAGTTCTTC.